The 30 T cell receptor beta chains given below trace back to one sample, sequenced in a study of cytomegalovirus exposure and HLA in healthy donors. Vbeta (60) and Jbeta (13) primers were used in the PCR. TCRdb's copy holds only in-frame clones and misses some; the assay was immunoSEQ multiplex PCR. The data contain 100,000 or so clones, around 82% of them singletons. Sequenced: PBMCs. All receptors derive from a man aged 30-40 years in good health and CMV-seropositive.

This rearrangement joins TRBV5-1 to TRBJ2-1; TRBD2 matches at 7 bases. The CDR3 is made up of 14 amino acids. Trimming at V came to 5 bases and at J to 5 bases, leaving 7 bases not matched to a gene. Germline CDR1 is SGHRS and CDR2 is YFSETQ. The CDR3 region is CASRRAGLHNEQFF. The CDR3 region has the DNA TGCGCCAGCAGGAGAGCGGGATTACACAATGAGCAGTTCTTC.

The chain uses TRBV6-5 and TRBJ1-2; maybe TRBD1 (5 bases). V lost 0 bases, J lost 3 bases, and 11 bases lay in between. Germline V CDR1 and CDR2: MNHEY, SVGAGI. CDR3 size: 15 residues. CDR3 in amino acids: CASSYSWGDHYGYTF. The DNA for the CDR3 is TGTGCCAGCAGTTACTCGTGGGGGGATCACTATGGCTACACCTTC.

The chain is built from TRBV4-2 and TRBJ2-3, with TRBD2 identical over 8 bases. Germline V gene lookup returns CDR1 LGHNA and CDR2 YNFKEQ. The CDR3 consists of 16 residues. V was clipped by 0 bases and J by 3 bases; unmatched bases: 5. The DNA of the CDR3 is TGTGCCAGCAGCCAAGAAGGGGCGGGAGGAACAGATACGCAGTATTTT. Amino acids: CASSQEGAGGTDTQYF.

This chain links TRBV7-6 with TRBJ1-6, with D possibly matching TRBD1 (5 bases). The CDR3 contains 14 residues. The germline gives CDR1 SGHVS, CDR2 FNYEAQ. The V end was cut by 4 bases, the J end by 6 bases, with 10 bases between. The CDR3 DNA reads as TGTGCCAGCAGCTACGACAGTAGTAATTCACCCCTCCACTTT. Translating gives CASSYDSSNSPLHF.

V and J are TRBV5-6 and TRBJ2-2, with D possibly matching TRBD1 (6 bases). The CDR3 consists of 16 residues. The V and J ends lost 4 bases and 2 bases respectively, with 15 bases between them. The germline V gene has CDR1 SGHDT and CDR2 YYEEEE. CDR3 nucleotide sequence: TGTGCCAGCAGCCCGGTGGGCAGGGGCAACACCGGGGAGCTGTTTTTT. This translates into CASSPVGRGNTGELFF.

V is TRBV28 and J is TRBJ2-4; 11 nucleotides agree with TRBD2. The CDR3 runs 15 residues. Germline trimming cut 1 base from V and 6 bases from J; bases unmatched to any gene: 2. Germline CDR1 is MDHEN and CDR2 is SYDVKM. In DNA, the CDR3 is TGTGCCAGCAGTTTATTAACTAGCGGGAGAAACATTCAGTACTTC. It codes for CASSLLTSGRNIQYF.

Concerning this clone itself: Other DNA sequences of this sample code for an identical CDR3. The chain uses TRBV7-2 and TRBJ2-7, with 15 bases fitting TRBD2. V trimming: 1 base; J trimming: 6 bases; junction bases outside the gene matches: 10. This CDR3 contains 18 residues. Germline-derived CDR1 and CDR2 are SGHTA and FQGNSA. The CDR3 loop is CASSLGTSGRVLNSEQYF. The CDR3 region has the DNA TGTGCCAGCAGCTTAGGGACTAGCGGGAGGGTTCTGAATTCCGAGCAGTACTTC.

The chain is built from TRBV5-4 and TRBJ2-1; 9 bases align to TRBD2. Germline V gives CDR1 SGHNT, CDR2 YYREEE (reference sequence). This CDR3 has 16 amino acids. Trimming at V came to 3 bases and at J to 6 bases, leaving 10 bases not matched to a gene. DNA of the CDR3: TGTGCCAGCAGCTCTTCCGGGGCGGGAGGGTTCAATGAGCAGTTCTTC. Encoded protein: CASSSSGAGGFNEQFF.

The chain recombines TRBV9 with TRBJ1-1, with TRBD1 matching 7 bases. CDR3 size: 12 residues. Germline loops: CDR1 SGDLS, CDR2 YYNGEE. With 3 bases clipped from V and 10 bases from J, the junction kept 6 bases outside the gene matches. The CDR3 DNA follows: TGTGCCAGCAGCGCCACCACAGGGGTAGCTTTCTTT. Amino acids: CASSATTGVAFF.

The table lists this clone with a count of one. This chain joins TRBV2 and TRBJ2-7; the match to TRBD2 covers 8 bases. The CDR3 covers 13 residues. J gave up 5 bases and V 7 bases, and 7 bases lay outside the gene matches. CDR1 and CDR2 from the germline V gene are SNHLY and FYNNEI. CDR3 coding DNA: TGTGCCAGCAAGGAGGGTAGCGGGAACGAGCAGTACTTC. Residues: CASKEGSGNEQYF.

The J gene is TRBJ2-5, the V gene TRBV7-7; 12 nucleotides agree with TRBD1. Germline trimming cut 1 base from V and 5 bases from J; bases unmatched to any gene: 8. Germline loops: CDR1 SSHAT, CDR2 FNYEAQ (reference sequence). This CDR3 is 17 amino acids long. CDR3 protein: CASSLGAPGQGAETQYF. The CDR3 coding sequence is TGTGCCAGCAGCTTAGGGGCCCCGGGACAGGGGGCCGAGACCCAGTACTTC.

The chain joins TRBV28 to TRBJ1-5; D gene uncertain. Deletions cut 8 bases from V and 7 bases from J, with 18 bases between. The CDR3 has 14 amino acids. Germline V lookup: CDR1 MDHEN, CDR2 SYDVKM. This CDR3 reads CASRAEAGEQPQHF. The CDR3 nucleotides read TGTGCCAGCCGGGCGGAGGCCGGTGAGCAGCCCCAGCATTTT.

The chain is built from TRBV9 and TRBJ2-3; 8 nucleotides line up with TRBD1. The germline V gene has CDR1 SGDLS and CDR2 YYNGEE. CDR3 length: 13 amino acids. J was trimmed by 4 bases and V by 4 bases; bases with no gene match: 2. CDR3 residues: CASSRQGSDTQYF. Written as DNA, the CDR3 is TGTGCCAGCAGCCGACAGGGGTCAGATACGCAGTATTTT.

The rearrangement joins TRBV10-3 to TRBJ1-2; D might be TRBD1 (5 bases). V dropped 4 bases and J dropped 2 bases, with 14 bases sitting between them. There are 15 residues in the CDR3. Germline V gene data show CDR1 as ENHRY and CDR2 as SYGVKD. The CDR3 DNA follows: TGTGCCATCAGTGGAGTGACAGCAAAAAACTATGGCTACACCTTC. Translation: CAISGVTAKNYGYTF.

For the CDR3, the DNA is TGTGCCAGCATTAGACTAGCGGGAGATGGGGAGCAGTTCTTC. Translated: CASIRLAGDGEQFF. V gene TRBV6-1 combines with J gene TRBJ2-1, with TRBD2 matching over 12 bases. CDR1 is MNHNS, CDR2 SASEGT, per germline. V was clipped by 7 bases and J by 10 bases; unmatched bases: 8. The CDR3 has 14 amino acids.

The J gene is TRBJ2-7, the V gene TRBV5-4; no clear D gene. The germline V gene has CDR1 SGHNT and CDR2 YYREEE (reference sequence). The V and J ends lost 3 bases and 0 bases respectively, with 7 bases between them. The CDR3 spans 13 residues. The CDR3 loop reads CASSSTASYEQYF. Here the CDR3 DNA reads TGTGCCAGCAGCTCGACTGCCTCCTACGAGCAGTACTTC.

The CDR3 protein is CASSKEGLAGGVEFF. CDR3 sequence (DNA): TGTGCCAGCAGCAAAGAGGGACTAGCGGGAGGGGTGGAGTTCTTC. The V call is TRBV21-1, the J call TRBJ2-1; the table's D call, TRBD2, was not checked against the DNA. TRBV21-1 counts as a pseudogene. This CDR3 has 15 amino acids.

The chain couples TRBV18 to TRBJ2-5; TRBD1 aligns across 7 bases. The ends lost 3 bases at V and 0 bases at J; junction bases unmatched: 7. Germline CDR1 and CDR2: KGHSH and LQKENI. This CDR3 region has 16 residues. CDR3 residues: CASSPRQGWNQETQYF. CDR3 bases: TGTGCCAGCTCACCGCGACAGGGATGGAACCAAGAGACCCAGTACTTC.

The chain is built from TRBV28 and TRBJ2-7; D may be TRBD2 (6 bases). Trimming shortened V by 3 bases and J by 0 bases, and 9 bases separated the two germline ends. Per the germline V gene, CDR1 is MDHEN and CDR2 is SYDVKM. The CDR3 covers 14 residues. The CDR3 protein is CASSFPGVSYEQYF. The CDR3 DNA sequence: TGTGCCAGCAGTTTCCCGGGAGTCTCCTACGAGCAGTACTTC.

This clone appeared a few times. The rearrangement links TRBV5-5 to TRBJ1-1; D perhaps matches TRBD1 (6 bases). In germline, CDR1 is SGHKS, CDR2 YYEKEE (reference sequence). The length of the CDR3 is 16 residues. V was pared by 6 bases and J by 0 bases, with 18 bases between. The DNA for the CDR3 is TGTGCCAGCACCCCAGCGGTAGGGGGTATGAACACTGAAGCTTTCTTT. It yields the protein CASTPAVGGMNTEAFF.

The rearrangement uses TRBV28 and TRBJ2-1, with 12 bases lining up with TRBD2. The V gene end was trimmed by 8 bases and the J gene end by 5 bases; junction bases not matched to a gene: 7. The CDR3 is 15 amino acids. The germline V gene has CDR1 MDHEN and CDR2 SYDVKM. CDR3 amino acids: CASGLAGIVHNEQFF. In DNA, the CDR3 is TGTGCCAGCGGACTAGCGGGAATAGTACACAATGAGCAGTTCTTC.

The chain joins TRBV7-2 to TRBJ2-1, with TRBD2 identical over 9 bases. The CDR3 consists of 15 residues. The V gene end was trimmed by 0 bases and the J gene end by 7 bases; junction bases not matched to a gene: 4. Germline assignment: CDR1 SGHTA and CDR2 FQGNSA. The CDR3 reads CASSLASGRRNEQFF. Here the CDR3 DNA reads TGTGCCAGCAGCTTAGCTAGCGGGAGACGAAATGAGCAGTTCTTC.

This clone was detected once. The rearrangement links TRBV7-2 to TRBJ2-7; 7 nucleotides agree with TRBD1. CDR3 length equals 15 residues. Looked up from germline, CDR1 is SGHTA and CDR2 is FQGNSA. Germline trimming cut 5 bases from V and 3 bases from J; bases unmatched to any gene: 10. In nucleotides, the CDR3 is TGTGCCAGCAGCCCAGGGAGCTCAGGGGGCTACGAGCAGTACTTC. This gives the protein CASSPGSSGGYEQYF.

V gene TRBV9 combines with J gene TRBJ1-2; D unclear. The CDR3 runs to 15 residues. V lost 0 bases and J 3 bases, leaving 12 bases between the germline ends. CDR1 is SGDLS, CDR2 YYNGEE, per germline. The CDR3 sequence: CASSVAGGSDYGYTF. The CDR3 nucleotides read TGTGCCAGCAGCGTAGCGGGAGGGAGCGACTATGGCTACACCTTC. Variable domain in full (rest from reference TRBV9 and TRBJ1-2): DSGVTQTPKHLITATGQRVTLRCSPRSGDLSVYWYQQSLDQGLQFLIQYYNGEERAKGNILERFSAQQFPDLHSELNLSSLELGDSALYFCASSVAGGSDYGYTFGSGTRLTVV.

This clone was seen only a few times. V gene TRBV4-2 combines with J gene TRBJ1-5, with D hard to call. Between the trimmed V and J ends, which lost 0 bases and 7 bases, there was a span of 10 bases. CDR1 LGHNA and CDR2 YNFKEQ come from the germline V gene. CDR3 length: 14 amino acids. In nucleotides, the CDR3 is TGTGCCAGCAGCCAAGACACGGTCGGGCAGCCCCAGCATTTT. It is translated as CASSQDTVGQPQHF.

This rearrangement joins TRBV10-1 to TRBJ2-3, with 11 bases that match TRBD2. V shed 2 bases, J shed 4 bases, and the junction held 5 bases outside the gene matches. The CDR3 length is 16 residues. Germline values: CDR1 WNHNN, CDR2 SYGVQD (reference sequence). The DNA for the CDR3 is TGCGCCAGCAGTGAGATAGCGGGAGGGATTTCAGATACGCAGTATTTT. This codes for CASSEIAGGISDTQYF.

The gene calls are TRBV18 and TRBJ2-1; 8 bases are shared with TRBD2. V gave up 3 bases and J gave up 2 bases; unmatched junction bases: 3. Germline V lookup: CDR1 KGHSH, CDR2 LQKENI. This CDR3 is 15 amino acids long. The CDR3 is CASSPAREAYNEQFF. CDR3 DNA sequence: TGTGCCAGCTCACCTGCGCGGGAGGCCTACAATGAGCAGTTCTTC.

This chain uses TRBV6-6 with TRBJ2-5; 12 bases are shared with TRBD2. J lost 4 bases, V lost 5 bases, and 5 bases had no gene match. There are 15 residues in the CDR3. Germline V lookup: CDR1 MNHNY, CDR2 SVGAGI (reference sequence). CDR3 loop: CASSNGLAGRETQYF. The CDR3 nucleotides read TGTGCCAGCAGTAACGGACTAGCGGGAAGAGAGACCCAGTACTTC.

This clone was recorded a few times. The V gene is TRBV4-2, the J gene TRBJ2-7; D is uncertain. The CDR3 is made up of 13 amino acids. Germline CDR1 and CDR2: LGHNA and YNFKEQ. V was clipped by 0 bases and J by 2 bases, with 5 bases between them. CDR3 sequence: CASSQDPTYEQYF. The CDR3, as DNA: TGTGCCAGCAGCCAAGACCCCACCTACGAGCAGTACTTC.

The rearrangement uses TRBV7-2 and TRBJ2-3, with TRBD2 as a possible D gene (6 bases). Germline V gene data show CDR1 as SGHTA and CDR2 as FQGNSA. The CDR3 sequence is 16 residues long. Trimming left V 4 bases short and J 5 bases short, with 19 bases between. This chain's CDR3 is CASSYGRQGGLDTQYF. The CDR3 region has the DNA TGTGCCAGCAGCTATGGGAGGCAGGGCGGTTTAGATACGCAGTATTTT.